The present T cell receptor (beta chain) was sequenced within a study of blood T cell repertoires in COVID-19. The wider study: T cells, B-cell-depleted T cells, or PBMCs provided the cDNA or gDNA that served as material.

This clone was counted between two and nine times. Using immunoSEQ multiplex PCR, the repertoire was profiled, and TCRdb retains in-frame clones only, with some absent. The top ten clones hold roughly 5% of a sample with roughly 200,000 clones, approximately 81% of them seen once. The clonotype comes from an elderly woman with acute or convalescent COVID-19. The sequenced sample consisted of peripheral blood.

CDR3 coding DNA: TGTGCCAGCAGCTCCACAGGGGCGGGTGAAAAACTGTTTTTT. This encodes CASSSTGAGEKLFF. This rearrangement joins TRBV6-6 to TRBJ1-4, with 7 nucleotides matching TRBD1. The germline V gene has CDR1 MNHNY and CDR2 SVGAGI (reference sequence). Trimming took 6 bases from V and 7 from J; bases not matched to a gene: 8. The CDR3 consists of 14 residues.